These T cell receptor beta chains were read from a single sample in a study of PD-L1 blockade in urothelial cancer. Data came from immunoSEQ multiplex PCR; TCRdb stores just in-frame clones and leaves some out. The top ten hold 0.87% of the sample, which has fewer than 90,000 clones, approximately 90% seen once. The source was PBMCs, collected around atezolizumab (anti-PD-L1) treatment. Receptors originate from a woman at least 80 years old with urothelial cancer. CDR3s include the opening cysteine and the closing phenylalanine or tryptophan. Fields, in order: clone size, D gene, J gene, V gene, CDR3 protein, CDR3 DNA. D genes are given only for firm matches. Size tells how often a clone was seen (once, few, many) or the class of an expanded clone, and some rows leave it out.

abundance: .; d_gene: .; j_gene: TRBJ1-2; v_gene: TRBV2; CDR3aa: CASSERGARGYTF; CDR3nt: TGTGCCAGCAGTGAACGGGGGGCACGAGGCTACACCTTC
abundance: .; d_gene: .; j_gene: TRBJ1-2; v_gene: TRBV6-5; CDR3aa: CASTQKTGINYGYTF; CDR3nt: TGTGCCAGCACTCAAAAGACAGGCATCAACTATGGCTACACCTTC
abundance: .; d_gene: .; j_gene: TRBJ2-7; v_gene: TRBV11-2; CDR3aa: CASSLVWTGGTVPYEQYF; CDR3nt: TGTGCCAGCAGCTTAGTGTGGACCGGCGGGACCGTCCCCTACGAGCAGTACTTC
abundance: .; d_gene: TRBD1; j_gene: TRBJ2-5; v_gene: TRBV4-1; CDR3aa: CASSHTPGQGASEQYF; CDR3nt: TGCGCCAGCAGCCACACTCCGGGACAGGGGGCCTCAGAGCAGTACTTC
abundance: .; d_gene: .; j_gene: TRBJ1-3; v_gene: TRBV29-1; CDR3aa: CSVSESSGNTIYF; CDR3nt: TGCAGCGTCTCCGAGAGCTCTGGAAACACCATATATTTT
abundance: .; d_gene: .; j_gene: TRBJ1-5; v_gene: TRBV4-1; CDR3aa: CASSRTGFPPLNSNQPQHF; CDR3nt: TGCGCCAGCAGCAGAACAGGGTTCCCCCCACTGAATAGCAATCAGCCCCAGCATTTT
abundance: .; d_gene: .; j_gene: TRBJ2-7; v_gene: TRBV14; CDR3aa: CASSRRPGLGAYEQYF; CDR3nt: TGTGCCAGCAGCAGACGTCCGGGACTTGGAGCATACGAGCAGTACTTC
abundance: .; d_gene: TRBD1; j_gene: TRBJ2-7; v_gene: TRBV5-1; CDR3aa: CASSLLGTGVHEQYF; CDR3nt: TGCGCCAGCAGCTTGTTGGGGACAGGGGTCCACGAGCAGTACTTC
abundance: .; d_gene: .; j_gene: TRBJ2-7; v_gene: TRBV15; CDR3aa: CATSRERYPSSYEQYF; CDR3nt: TGTGCCACCAGCAGAGAACGATATCCGAGCTCCTACGAGCAGTACTTC
abundance: .; d_gene: TRBD2; j_gene: TRBJ2-1; v_gene: TRBV28; CDR3aa: CASSPSGTRDYNEQFF; CDR3nt: TGTGCCAGCAGTCCCTCCGGGACTAGGGATTACAATGAGCAGTTCTTC
abundance: .; d_gene: TRBD1; j_gene: TRBJ2-7; v_gene: TRBV6-1; CDR3aa: CASSATGTAYEQYF; CDR3nt: TGTGCCAGCAGTGCGACCGGGACAGCCTACGAGCAGTACTTC
abundance: once; d_gene: .; j_gene: TRBJ2-3; v_gene: TRBV2; CDR3aa: CATASTSTDTQYF; CDR3nt: TGTGCCACGGCTAGCACTAGCACAGATACGCAGTATTTT
abundance: once; d_gene: TRBD2; j_gene: TRBJ2-3; v_gene: TRBV30; CDR3aa: CAWSVAGTDTQYF; CDR3nt: TGTGCCTGGAGTGTAGCGGGAACAGATACGCAGTATTTT
abundance: .; d_gene: .; j_gene: TRBJ2-1; v_gene: TRBV5-4; CDR3aa: CASSLSSSYNEQFF; CDR3nt: TGTGCCAGCAGCTTGTCTAGCTCCTACAATGAGCAGTTCTTC
abundance: .; d_gene: .; j_gene: TRBJ2-2; v_gene: TRBV27; CDR3aa: CASSPLPGFLTDPGELFF; CDR3nt: TGTGCCAGCAGCCCCCTTCCGGGATTTTTAACGGACCCCGGGGAGCTGTTTTTT
abundance: .; d_gene: .; j_gene: TRBJ1-1; v_gene: TRBV5-4; CDR3aa: CASSLMGQGPTEAFF; CDR3nt: TGTGCCAGCAGCTTGATGGGCCAGGGGCCCACTGAAGCTTTCTTT
abundance: few; d_gene: .; j_gene: TRBJ1-1; v_gene: TRBV25-1; CDR3aa: CASNEGGDTEAFF; CDR3nt: TGTGCCAGCAACGAGGGTGGGGACACTGAAGCTTTCTTT
abundance: .; d_gene: .; j_gene: TRBJ1-5; v_gene: TRBV15; CDR3aa: CATSRDTNLMGPQHF; CDR3nt: TGTGCCACCAGCAGGGACACGAACCTCATGGGGCCCCAGCATTTT
abundance: .; d_gene: TRBD1; j_gene: TRBJ2-7; v_gene: TRBV7-7; CDR3aa: CASSLQYRGEQYF; CDR3nt: TGTGCCAGCAGCTTACAGTACAGGGGCGAGCAGTACTTC
abundance: .; d_gene: .; j_gene: TRBJ1-1; v_gene: TRBV27; CDR3aa: CASSLSTGLRSEAFF; CDR3nt: TGTGCCAGCAGTTTATCGACGGGATTAAGATCTGAAGCTTTCTTT
abundance: .; d_gene: .; j_gene: TRBJ2-2; v_gene: TRBV25-1; CDR3aa: CASSGFSSARVGELFF; CDR3nt: TGTGCCAGCAGTGGATTTTCTAGCGCTAGGGTCGGGGAGCTGTTTTTT
abundance: .; d_gene: TRBD2; j_gene: TRBJ2-1; v_gene: TRBV2; CDR3aa: CASSGGTSGRYNEQFF; CDR3nt: TGTGCCAGCAGTGGCGGGACTAGCGGGAGGTACAATGAGCAGTTCTTC
abundance: .; d_gene: TRBD1; j_gene: TRBJ2-2; v_gene: TRBV5-1; CDR3aa: CASSGTGKNTGELFF; CDR3nt: TGCGCCAGCAGCGGGACAGGGAAGAACACCGGGGAGCTGTTTTTT
abundance: once; d_gene: .; j_gene: TRBJ1-1; v_gene: TRBV19; CDR3aa: CASSIQGMNTEAFF; CDR3nt: TGTGCCAGTAGTATTCAGGGTATGAACACTGAAGCTTTCTTT
abundance: .; d_gene: .; j_gene: TRBJ1-4; v_gene: TRBV25-1; CDR3aa: CASSEPSPSGEKLFF; CDR3nt: TGTGCCAGCAGTGAACCGAGTCCCTCTGGTGAAAAACTGTTTTTT
abundance: .; d_gene: .; j_gene: TRBJ2-2; v_gene: TRBV5-1; CDR3aa: CASSLDLNTGELFF; CDR3nt: TGCGCCAGCAGCTTGGACTTGAACACCGGGGAGCTGTTTTTT
abundance: .; d_gene: TRBD1; j_gene: TRBJ1-4; v_gene: TRBV18; CDR3aa: CASSPSRQGTQREIISTNEKLFF; CDR3nt: TGTGCCAGCTCCCCTTCCCGACAGGGTACGCAGAGGGAGATTATCTCAACTAATGAAAAACTGTTTTTT
abundance: .; d_gene: .; j_gene: TRBJ2-7; v_gene: TRBV5-1; CDR3aa: CASSLEGRGTYEQYF; CDR3nt: TGCGCCAGCAGCTTGGAAGGTAGGGGTACATACGAGCAGTACTTC
abundance: .; d_gene: TRBD1; j_gene: TRBJ1-2; v_gene: TRBV4-1; CDR3aa: CASSQDRIQGHGYTF; CDR3nt: TGCGCCAGCAGCCAAGATCGGATACAGGGGCATGGCTACACCTTC
abundance: once; d_gene: .; j_gene: TRBJ2-3; v_gene: TRBV9; CDR3aa: CASSVGPQTTAWDTQYF; CDR3nt: TGTGCCAGCAGCGTTGGCCCCCAGACTACCGCGTGGGATACGCAGTATTTT
abundance: once; d_gene: .; j_gene: TRBJ1-5; v_gene: TRBV12-1; CDR3aa: CAFPQSHPRGYSNQPQHF; CDR3nt: TGTGCCTTCCCCCAGAGTCACCCAAGGGGTTATAGCAATCAGCCCCAGCATTTT
abundance: .; d_gene: TRBD2; j_gene: TRBJ2-1; v_gene: TRBV28; CDR3aa: CASRKGWAGEYNEQFF; CDR3nt: TGTGCCAGCAGAAAAGGTTGGGCGGGAGAATACAATGAGCAGTTCTTC
abundance: .; d_gene: .; j_gene: TRBJ2-5; v_gene: TRBV28; CDR3aa: CASAGGAQTQYF; CDR3nt: TGTGCCAGCGCTGGGGGCGCACAGACCCAGTACTTC
abundance: .; d_gene: .; j_gene: TRBJ1-2; v_gene: TRBV4-2; CDR3aa: CASSQDRGEFGYTF; CDR3nt: TGTGCCAGCAGCCAAGATAGGGGTGAATTTGGCTACACCTTC
abundance: few; d_gene: .; j_gene: TRBJ1-5; v_gene: TRBV6-5; CDR3aa: CASSQEGKDQPQHF; CDR3nt: TGTGCCAGCAGCCAGGAAGGAAAGGATCAGCCCCAGCATTTT
abundance: .; d_gene: .; j_gene: TRBJ2-1; v_gene: TRBV21-1; CDR3aa: CASSGGRTLSYNEQFF; CDR3nt: TGTGCCAGCAGCGGGGGCAGGACGTTATCCTACAATGAGCAGTTCTTC
abundance: .; d_gene: TRBD1; j_gene: TRBJ2-1; v_gene: TRBV7-3; CDR3aa: CASSRSGQGAHEQFF; CDR3nt: TGTGCCAGCAGCCGCTCTGGACAGGGGGCCCATGAGCAGTTCTTC
abundance: .; d_gene: .; j_gene: TRBJ2-5; v_gene: TRBV27; CDR3aa: CASSFKETQYF; CDR3nt: TGTGCCAGCAGTTTCAAAGAGACCCAGTACTTC
abundance: .; d_gene: TRBD2; j_gene: TRBJ2-1; v_gene: TRBV6-5; CDR3aa: CASSSQSGIGYNEQFF; CDR3nt: TGTGCCAGCAGTTCTCAAAGCGGGATCGGGTACAATGAGCAGTTCTTC
abundance: .; d_gene: .; j_gene: TRBJ1-2; v_gene: TRBV30; CDR3aa: CAWSDLSGYGYTF; CDR3nt: TGTGCCTGGAGTGATCTTAGTGGCTATGGCTACACCTTC
abundance: .; d_gene: .; j_gene: TRBJ2-5; v_gene: TRBV5-4; CDR3aa: CASSSEVGAAAQYF; CDR3nt: TGTGCCAGCAGCTCCGAAGTTGGGGCCGCGGCCCAGTACTTC
abundance: .; d_gene: TRBD1; j_gene: TRBJ2-1; v_gene: TRBV9; CDR3aa: CASSVAGGTDEQFF; CDR3nt: TGTGCCAGCAGCGTAGCAGGGGGCACAGATGAGCAGTTCTTC
abundance: .; d_gene: TRBD1; j_gene: TRBJ1-2; v_gene: TRBV19; CDR3aa: CASIGQGAYYGYTF; CDR3nt: TGTGCCAGTATCGGACAGGGGGCATACTATGGCTACACCTTC
abundance: .; d_gene: TRBD2; j_gene: TRBJ2-1; v_gene: TRBV27; CDR3aa: CASTRTSGNEQFF; CDR3nt: TGTGCCAGCACCCGGACTAGCGGCAATGAGCAGTTCTTC
abundance: .; d_gene: TRBD2; j_gene: TRBJ2-1; v_gene: TRBV5-1; CDR3aa: CASSQLAGGNNEQFF; CDR3nt: TGCGCCAGCAGCCAACTAGCGGGAGGTAACAATGAGCAGTTCTTC
abundance: .; d_gene: TRBD1; j_gene: TRBJ1-5; v_gene: TRBV23-1; CDR3aa: CASSHTGTGGRKSNQPQHF; CDR3nt: TGCGCCAGCAGTCACACCGGGACAGGGGGCCGGAAAAGCAATCAGCCCCAGCATTTT
abundance: .; d_gene: TRBD2; j_gene: TRBJ2-5; v_gene: TRBV7-2; CDR3aa: CASSLGTSKETQYF; CDR3nt: TGTGCCAGCAGCCTGGGGACTAGCAAAGAGACCCAGTACTTC
abundance: .; d_gene: .; j_gene: TRBJ1-2; v_gene: TRBV2; CDR3aa: CASSELAGNYGYTF; CDR3nt: TGTGCCAGCAGTGAACTTGCAGGGAACTATGGCTACACCTTC
abundance: .; d_gene: TRBD2; j_gene: TRBJ2-3; v_gene: TRBV6-6; CDR3aa: CASSGRGTDTQYF; CDR3nt: TGTGCCAGTAGCGGGAGGGGCACAGATACGCAGTATTTT
abundance: .; d_gene: .; j_gene: TRBJ1-1; v_gene: TRBV27; CDR3aa: CASSWSRVGTEAFF; CDR3nt: TGTGCCAGCAGTTGGAGCAGGGTTGGAACTGAAGCTTTCTTT
abundance: .; d_gene: TRBD2; j_gene: TRBJ2-7; v_gene: TRBV11-2; CDR3aa: CASSLEGTSGSIYEQYF; CDR3nt: TGTGCCAGCAGCTTAGAGGGGACTAGCGGGAGTATCTACGAGCAGTACTTC
abundance: .; d_gene: .; j_gene: TRBJ2-5; v_gene: TRBV6-1; CDR3aa: CASSPQEGGKETQYF; CDR3nt: TGTGCCAGCAGTCCGCAAGAGGGGGGGAAGGAGACCCAGTACTTC
abundance: .; d_gene: .; j_gene: TRBJ2-3; v_gene: TRBV21-1; CDR3aa: CASSKARPGGYF; CDR3nt: TGTGCCAGCAGCAAAGCGCGTCCGGGGGGGTATTTT
abundance: .; d_gene: TRBD2; j_gene: TRBJ2-7; v_gene: TRBV5-1; CDR3aa: CASSLGLAGSTYEQYF; CDR3nt: TGCGCCAGCAGCTTGGGGCTAGCGGGTTCCACCTACGAGCAGTACTTC
abundance: .; d_gene: TRBD2; j_gene: TRBJ2-3; v_gene: TRBV9; CDR3aa: CASSPLAGEHTDTQYF; CDR3nt: TGTGCCAGCAGCCCACTAGCGGGGGAACACACAGATACGCAGTATTTT
abundance: .; d_gene: .; j_gene: TRBJ1-1; v_gene: TRBV28; CDR3aa: CASSFPTGLMNTEAFF; CDR3nt: TGTGCCAGCAGTTTCCCGACAGGACTTATGAACACTGAAGCTTTCTTT
abundance: .; d_gene: TRBD1; j_gene: TRBJ1-2; v_gene: TRBV28; CDR3aa: CASSLDRGLNYGYTF; CDR3nt: TGTGCCAGCAGTCTGGACAGGGGACTAAACTATGGCTACACCTTC